The clone carrying this TCR beta chain was observed once. Original analysis: Amplification of reference gene primers was used by the study to estimate nucleated cell counts. Profiling relied on immunoSEQ multiplex PCR, and the TCRdb table lists in-frame clones only, not all of them. For V, J and clone size, that table is used; D and trimming come from the DNA. The repertoire holds 60,000 to 70,000 clones, with around four fifths as singletons. The data derive from a study of blood T cell repertoires in COVID-19. The source of this sequence is a woman aged 70-85 years with acute or convalescent COVID-19. Sequenced input: peripheral blood.

CDR3 amino acids: CASSIGETGGEQYF. CDR3 DNA: TGTGCCAGCAGTATCGGGGAGACAGGGGGCGAGCAGTACTTC. The V and J genes are TRBV27 and TRBJ2-7; 9 nucleotides match TRBD1. The germline V gene has CDR1 MNHEY and CDR2 SMNVEV (reference sequence). CDR3 size: 14 residues. J lost 6 bases, V lost 5 bases, and 8 bases had no gene match.